This T cell receptor (beta chain) stems from a study of STAT5B mutations in CD4+ large granular lymphocyte leukemia. Using immunoSEQ multiplex PCR, the repertoire was profiled, and TCRdb retains in-frame clones only, with some absent. The sample contains about 30,000 clones, less than 75% of which appear only once. Controls came from buffy coats of healthy blood donors. The clonotype was recovered from a human donor in good health. Sample: CD4+ T cells from blood buffy coats.

The CDR3 region has the DNA TGTGCCAGCAGTTACTCGCCACTCTTGGGCACTGAAGCTTTCTTT. Translated: CASSYSPLLGTEAFF. The V call is TRBV6-6, the J call TRBJ1-1; D uncertain. Germline V gene lookup returns CDR1 MNHNY and CDR2 SVGAGI (reference sequence). The CDR3 runs 15 residues. Trimming took off 0 bases at V and 4 bases at J, with 12 bases between the two ends.